This TCR beta chain was recorded in a study of T cell responses to AZD1222 COVID-19 vaccine (dated by TCRdb to the early 2020s). In terms of the full investigation: TCR sequencing was performed for 230 to 250 trial participants, of whom 200 to 210 were given two doses of AZD1222 and approximately 25 were given two doses of MenACWY control vaccine. Enrollment into the trials was organized by age into subgroups of 18-55, 56-69 and 70-plus years, and those subgroups contained roughly 140, 27 and 60 TCR-sequenced participants, respectively.

Reading the label with the study, this specimen's time point is: baseline before first vaccination. Samples from vaccinated people were obtained from the UK trials COV001 and COV002, which included a single-blind randomized controlled phase 2/3 trial of AZD1222 (ChAdOx1 nCoV-19) in healthy adults. For TCRbeta chain sequencing, PBMC samples were collected from trial participants at day 0 and at day 28 after the second dose. The junction shows trimming of 6 bases on V and 5 bases on J, and the gene matches do not reach 16 bases of it. According to the germline V gene, CDR1 reads LGHNA and CDR2 reads YNFKEQ. There are 17 amino acids in the CDR3, from cysteine to phenylalanine inclusive. Only CDR3 DNA is held: 51 bases, read in frame from base 1. General findings and caveats noted by the study authors: A significant rise in spike-specific TCR breadth and depth was observed after two AZD1222 doses relative to day 0 and relative to MenACWY recipients. Participants were mostly white British and included more females than males, and it was suggested by the authors that clonal diversity may have been underestimated. The vaccine-associated CD4 TCRs covered the entire spike protein, and the dominant responses fell in regions 160-218 and 743-854. Epitopes outside the regions mutated in the B.1.351 and B.1.1.7 variants were reportedly recognized by nearly half of the unique spike-specific TCRs. The 56-69-year group was small, and its depth increase did not reach significance, likely because of low power. Conclusions about previously exposed vaccinees are limited because only a handful of AZD1222 recipients were SARS-CoV-2 seropositive at baseline. Because no samples from the day 14 peak response were available, repertoires could be characterized only after the peak T cell response.

As concerns this clone: Its antigen specificity is not known.

The CDR3 regions of human TCRbeta chains were analyzed by immunosequencing. The original pipeline was this. Repertoire TCRs were matched against a reference library of SARS-CoV-2-specific TCRs generated with the MIRA antigen-specificity platform. Breadth was defined as the fraction of unique TCRs that were SARS-CoV-2-associated, and depth was defined as the fraction of total T cells that were SARS-CoV-2-associated. Each spike-specific TCR was assigned to its reactive spike region and to a CD4 or CD8 class using the MIRA data. Log10-transformed breadth and depth values were compared by one-way ANOVA with Sidak's multiple comparisons tests. Imported from immuneACCESS, the table was reduced by TCRdb to in-frame sequences with V and J called. These copies leave out some clones; in studies compared against another copy, an unresolved V gene accounts for under half, and the cause of the remainder is not known. V, J and clone size are those of that table, while D and trimming were read from the DNA. The table for this sample shows more than 110,000 clones. Of the sample, over 2% falls within the top ten clones.

Sequencing was performed on peripheral blood. This TCR was recovered from an adult in good health. In this chain, TRBV4-2 is recombined with TRBJ1-2; 9 central nucleotides agree with TRBD1. The nucleotides read TGTGCCAGCAGGAAAGAACAGGGGGCGCAGTCGGGGTATGGCTACACCTTC. This codes for CASRKEQGAQSGYGYTF.